This T cell receptor beta chain was sequenced in a study of cytomegalovirus exposure and HLA in healthy donors (dated by TCRdb to 2015 to 2018). Turning to the overall study: In an earlier analysis of 450 to 750 of the donors, 250 to 350 Gb of sequence data and some 100 million unique TCR beta sequences from about 180 million T cells were reported. Around 330 gigabases of sequencing data and 70 million to 95 million unique TCR sequences made up an early release that covered around 640 HLA-typed donors. The study aimed to test whether cataloging public T cell receptors could reveal signatures of past pathogen exposure. Besides the first cohort of around 700 subjects, a separate validation cohort made up of 95 to 150 different subjects was used. The later analysis used no new phenotypic data to find candidate immune exposures, relying instead on TCR beta sequences and their occurrence across donors. The genetic ancestry cluster associated with self-reported Caucasian donors included 65% to 90% of the 398 genotyped donors. Every discovery cohort repertoire had been produced on one sequencing platform. A later analysis re-analyzed previously published TCR beta repertoires from 650 to 800 donors and added high-resolution HLA genotyping to study TCR occurrence patterns. In an earlier analysis of a few hundred of the donors, high-throughput TCR beta sequencing was used to judge whether each TCR beta V gene segment behaved as functional or pseudogenic. Across around 400 genotyped donors of the cohort, an average of roughly 200,000 unique TCR beta nucleotide sequences per donor were sequenced, and roughly 20% of those sequences were non-productive. Donor age, sex, ethnicity and CMV serostatus were compiled alongside the repertoire data. A later genetic analysis took genome-wide SNP genotypes for about 55% of the 666 donors and used that subset as a discovery cohort. Using immunosequencing, the study profiled T cell repertoires from fewer than 700 subjects and related those repertoires to cytomegalovirus serostatus. Class I and class II HLA loci were covered by the typing at four-digit resolution. Because of strong linkage in the cohort, four to six DR-DQ haplotypes were treated as single units for association and clustering. To predict cytomegalovirus infection status, the study brought together high-throughput TCR immunosequencing, statistical association of individual TCRs with disease status, and machine learning. The number of donors typed differed by locus, with roughly 620-630 for A, B, C, DRB1 and DQB1, over 500 for DQA1, 600 to 610 for DPA1, and 450 to 480 for DPB1.

Relative to germline, V is 2 bases shorter and J is 0 bases shorter, with 7 bases between their ends. The CDR3 sequence holds 14 residues, the cysteine and phenylalanine included. Of all the DNA, just the CDR3 is kept, 42 bases in frame from base 1. As encoded in the germline V gene, CDR1 is MNHEY while CDR2 is SVGAGI. The library was built by means of the immunoSEQ multiplex PCR assay. For the multiplex PCR, a mixture combining 60 forward primers for TCR Vbeta segments and 13 reverse primers for TCR Jbeta segments was used. A multiplex PCR assay on genomic DNA amplified the CDR3 region of rearranged TCR beta genes. The amplified TCR beta libraries were sequenced on the Illumina HiSeq System as 87-base-pair reads. Regarding the original processing steps: Across the 640 or so repertoires, a later analysis counted roughly 84 million unique TCR beta chains, around 11 million of which were shared by at least two donors. Raw reads were error-corrected and collapsed into unique sequences with a nearest-neighbor algorithm that merged closely related sequences to remove PCR and sequencing errors. V, D and J gene segments were assigned by aligning CDR3 sequences to IMGT reference sequences. For a sequence to be retained, a match of at least six nucleotides to both a V gene segment and a J gene segment was required. A rearrangement was called productive if the CDR3 had no stop codons and remained in frame with V and J, and every other rearrangement was called non-productive. Following IMGT convention, CDR3 was defined as the stretch from the second conserved V-encoded cysteine to the conserved J-encoded phenylalanine. The earlier analysis of approximately 500 of the donors excluded sequences that lacked an unambiguous match to a single V gene segment. An earlier analysis of 587 of the donors called V segments functional above 56.7% productive rearrangements and segregating when the between-donor standard deviation exceeded 5%. A statistical classification framework was built for diagnosing cytomegalovirus status from the catalog of TCR beta chain sequences. In a later analysis, V and J genes were assigned by comparing TCR nucleotide sequences against IMGT/GENE-DB human TR gene sequences. A later analysis assigned CDR3 sequences and most-parsimonious VDJ recombination scenarios with the TCRdist pipeline. In a later analysis, each TCR beta chain was defined by its CDR3 amino acid sequence together with its V-gene family, and reads without a unique V-gene family were excluded. As a way to deal with suspected cross-contamination and a sequencing artifact, a later analysis dropped approximately 570 nucleotide sequences that were highly shared and had low generation probability. In a later analysis, a clonal expansion index was calculated for each public chain from normalized within-repertoire ranks of inferred template counts. Generation probabilities in a later analysis came from a VDJ recombination model fitted to out-of-frame rearrangements, and those results were checked against IGoR. In a later analysis, hypergeometric tests were used to score TCR-TCR, TCR-HLA and TCR-CMV co-occurrence, with a repertoire-size bias correction applied to TCR pairs. To estimate false discovery rates, a later analysis permuted the HLA or CMV assignments 20 times. In a later analysis, co-occurring TCRs were grouped with DBSCAN, and TCRdist sequence similarity was added when clustering was performed within HLA-allele-positive subsets. Co-occurrence clustering excluded repertoires with fewer than 30,000 or more than 120,000 public chains, plus five with anomalous nucleotide sharing. TCRdb retrieved this table from immuneACCESS and kept in-frame rearrangements only. Not all clones are present; in checked studies, unresolved V genes account for under half, and no reason is known for the remainder. V and J calls and clone size are given by that table; D and trimming were obtained from the DNA. Counted in this sample were over 100,000 clones; more than 55% of them appeared once. The ten most abundant clones make up 1.5% to 1.7% of the sample.

As regards this clone: Its cognate antigen has yet to be identified. The record has no base qualities; no much larger clone is one base away.

The cohort comprised fewer than 700 healthy bone marrow donors. Cohort members were all nominally healthy when sampled, although unrecorded immune exposures were likely present. The donor tested CMV seronegative, placing the donor among the 350 to 400 seronegative members of the cohort. A peripheral blood sample was collected from each donor, and TCR beta sequencing was performed on peripheral blood mononuclear cells. The Qiagen DNeasy Blood Extraction Kit was used to extract genomic DNA from the blood cell samples. General findings and caveats noted by the study authors: Some IMGT-functional V segments, including TRBV6-2 and TRBV6-3, could not be told apart with the 87-base-pair reads, so those segments were excluded. In a later genetic analysis, a missense DCLRE1C variant was associated with V-gene and J-gene trimming of TCR beta chains, and the association was replicated in an independent cohort. A further reported finding was that TCR beta sequences accurately predicted the HLA-A and HLA-B alleles for most subjects in the first cohort. The study listed 150 to 200 TCR beta chains as associated with cytomegalovirus. For the cohort, immune exposure information was limited to CMV serostatus. An earlier analysis of approximately 590 of the donors showed that most TCR beta V segments appeared in productive rearrangements either about 90% or about 30% of the time, which broadly matched IMGT annotations. In vitro tests confirmed that three of the cytomegalovirus-associated TCR beta chains recognize cytomegalovirus antigens. The authors suggested that the approach could potentially be generalized to other disease states and immunological phenotypes. Sequencing depth was assumed to be roughly uniform across donors in the presence/absence analyses, though that assumption may not hold. When HLA alleles, especially DR and DQ, strongly co-occurred, attributing TCR associations to individual alleles was difficult. A group of highly shared sequence variants was considered likely to be a technical artifact of the sequencing pipeline. The earlier analysis of 587 of the donors excluded around 17 rarely observed V segments, including chromosome 9 orphons, because counts were too low. Correlated functional status among segregating V segments might reflect linkage disequilibrium, but an unknown experimental factor could not be ruled out. The cohort was sequenced for TCR beta chains only, and without alpha or paired-chain data the features that could be detected were limited. In a later analysis, TCR association rates were found to vary across HLA loci, with the most associated TCRs seen for DRB1 alleles and the fewest for HLA-C alleles. According to a later genetic analysis, donors in an Asian-associated ancestry cluster had fewer N-insertions in productive TCRs than the approximately 670-donor mean. Across donors, most TCR sequences were observed very rarely, whereas some public TCRs were present in many individuals. In a later analysis, several top co-occurrence clusters were reported to appear linked to parvovirus B19, influenza, CMV and Epstein-Barr virus. In both the original and validation cohorts, the classifier was reported to diagnose cytomegalovirus status with high specificity and sensitivity. Because HLA typing was unavailable for some donors at each locus, only the typed subset was used in association tests. According to a later analysis, most CMV-associated TCR beta chains appeared to be HLA-restricted, and the HLA associations seemed to be driven largely by CMV exposure. In a later analysis, some 17,000 TCR beta sequences were associated with specific HLA alleles at a false discovery rate of 0.05. In a later analysis, HLA-associated TCR beta chains were found to be more clonally expanded and to have lower generation probabilities than equally common non-associated chains.

The chain is encoded by TRBV6-5 joined to TRBJ1-1, with the D gene uncertain. The TCR comes from a young man in good health and CMV-seronegative. The specimen was PBMCs. The CDR3 region reads CASSYPGMNTEAFF. The nucleotide sequence reads TGTGCCAGCAGTTACCCCGGGATGAACACTGAAGCTTTCTTT.